The clone carrying this T cell receptor (beta chain) was counted a few times. The antigen is unknown. This entry belongs to a study of blood T cells in healthy people across ages. The study, taken as a whole, reports: CMV status of donors was not determined, possibly confounding expanded clonotype changes.

Peripheral blood, roughly 9.1 milliliters per donor, was collected. Samples each yielded at least 6 micrograms of total RNA. A second PCR of roughly 7 to 11 cycles used a sample-barcoded 5' primer and a J-beta primer mix. A template-switch adaptor that had 12 random nucleotides put a tag on each cDNA molecule. MiXCR was run by TCRdb on the 5' RACE reads, yielding one entry per CDR3 protein. The table lists around 1,500,000 distinct CDR3 sequences, 28% of them singletons. Germline V gene data show CDR1 as MDHEN and CDR2 as SYDVKM. The CDR3 covers 12 residues. V lost 9 bases and J lost 5, with 13 bases in between.

Sequenced material: blood. The receptor comes from a woman younger than 45 in good health. V is TRBV28 and J is TRBJ1-2; D is possibly TRBD1 (5 bases). The CDR3 region is CASTTGLYGYTF. The CDR3 DNA is TGTGCCAGTACCACAGGACTGTATGGCTACACCTTC.